One sample yielded the 3 T cell receptor beta chains listed below, sequenced in a study of T-cell memory formation after mild COVID-19. TCRdb processed the 5' RACE reads anew with MiXCR; each CDR3 protein has one entry. The sample has around 310,000 distinct CDR3 sequences, roughly 13% seen once. The sample was PBMCs or a T cell subset sorted from them (not recorded which). The receptors stem from a man aged 18 to 35 who had mild COVID-19 (a few samples of this study predate the infection). Cell type and time point are not known.

This clonotype came up many times. V usage is TRBV7-2 and J usage is TRBJ2-5; tentative D call: TRBD2 (6 bases). Germline CDR1 is SGHTA and CDR2 is FQGNSA. The CDR3 is 14 amino acids. Deletions cut 1 base from V and 5 bases from J, with 11 bases between. The CDR3 sequence: CASSLVSGPETQYF. In nucleotides, the CDR3 is TGTGCCAGCAGCTTAGTCAGCGGGCCGGAGACCCAGTACTTC.

Ten or more counts support this clonotype. The chain recombines TRBV29-1 with TRBJ2-5; D is unresolved. Looked up from germline, CDR1 is SQVTM and CDR2 is ANQGSEA. This CDR3 comprises 12 residues. V lost 7 bases to trimming and J lost 7 bases, with 16 bases between them. The CDR3 protein is CSAAAYIGTQYF. CDR3 nucleotide sequence: TGCAGCGCCGCGGCCTATATCGGGACCCAGTACTTC.

This clonotype was recorded a few times. The chain recombines TRBV5-1 with TRBJ1-4; 8 bases are a match to TRBD1. With V trimmed by 4 bases and J by 8 bases, 10 bases remained unmatched. The CDR3 spans 15 residues. Germline V CDR1 and CDR2: SGHRS, YFSETQ. The CDR3 region has the DNA TGCGCCAGCAGCCACGGACAGGGCCAGGTGGAAAAACTGTTTTTT. This encodes CASSHGQGQVEKLFF.